This entry lists 32 T cell receptor beta chains sequenced from one sample in a study of cytomegalovirus exposure and HLA in healthy donors. This table comes from immunoSEQ multiplex PCR, and its TCRdb copy is limited to in-frame clones, with some not included. The data hold fewer than 120,000 clones, with about nine tenths observed a single time. The material sequenced was PBMCs. The receptors were gathered from a woman under 30 in good health and CMV-seronegative.

Here the CDR3 reads CASSLVGTRGETQYF. Written as DNA, the CDR3 is TGTGCCAGCAGCTTAGTAGGGACTAGAGGCGAGACCCAGTACTTC. J is TRBJ2-5 and V is TRBV7-2; 8 nucleotides line up with TRBD2. The V and J ends lost 1 base and 5 bases, in that order; junction bases with no gene match: 6. The CDR3 runs 15 residues. Germline CDR1 is SGHTA and CDR2 is FQGNSA.

V and J are TRBV9 and TRBJ2-1; TRBD2 agrees at 7 bases. After removal of 4 bases from V and 8 bases from J, the junction contained 12 bases not matched to a gene. The CDR3 extends over 15 amino acids. The germline gives CDR1 SGDLS, CDR2 YYNGEE. The CDR3 protein is CASSPGGSGAYEQFF. The CDR3 region has the DNA TGTGCCAGCAGCCCCGGGGGGTCGGGAGCCTATGAGCAGTTCTTC. The full variable domain, rest sourced from reference TRBV9 and TRBJ2-1, is DSGVTQTPKHLITATGQRVTLRCSPRSGDLSVYWYQQSLDQGLQFLIQYYNGEERAKGNILERFSAQQFPDLHSELNLSSLELGDSALYFCASSPGGSGAYEQFFGPGTRLTVL.

V usage is TRBV29-1 and J usage is TRBJ1-2, with 8 bases fitting TRBD1. V gave up 8 bases and J gave up 6 bases; unmatched junction bases: 11. From germline, CDR1 is SQVTM and CDR2 ANQGSEA. This CDR3 has 13 residues. CDR3 residues: CSLFRQGSDGYTF. CDR3 nucleotides: TGCAGCCTATTCCGACAGGGGAGCGATGGCTACACCTTC.

The chain uses TRBV6-6 and TRBJ1-3; 9 nucleotides line up with TRBD1. Germline V CDR1 and CDR2: MNHNY, SVGAGI (reference sequence). The V gene end was trimmed by 5 bases and the J gene end by 8 bases; junction bases not matched to a gene: 7. This CDR3 comprises 14 residues. The CDR3 bases are TGTGCCAGCAGTCCGGGACAGGGTGTATACACCATATATTTT. It codes for CASSPGQGVYTIYF.

The chain joins TRBV10-2 to TRBJ2-1; 9 bases fit TRBD2. V gave up 7 bases and J gave up 7 bases; unmatched junction bases: 8. CDR1 is WSHSY, CDR2 SAAADI, per germline. There are 14 residues in the CDR3. The CDR3 sequence is CASMVGGGANEQFF. DNA for the CDR3: TGCGCCAGCATGGTTGGCGGGGGGGCGAATGAGCAGTTCTTC.

This clone was seen just once. The chain has TRBV28 and TRBJ1-5, with D uncertain. Germline V CDR1 and CDR2: MDHEN, SYDVKM. The ends were cut back, 4 bases at V and 7 bases at J, with 14 bases in the middle. This CDR3 has 14 amino acids. The CDR3 here is CASSYGGGYQPQHF. DNA of the CDR3: TGTGCCAGCAGTTACGGTGGAGGGTACCAGCCCCAGCATTTT.

V usage is TRBV5-4 and J usage is TRBJ2-3; 7 bases align to TRBD1. Germline V gives CDR1 SGHNT, CDR2 YYREEE (reference sequence). This CDR3 region has 16 residues. The trim removed 2 bases at V and 3 bases at J, leaving 9 bases unmatched. For the CDR3, the DNA is TGTGCCAGCAGCTTTGACAGGGCCGGTGGTACAGATACGCAGTATTTT. It specifies CASSFDRAGGTDTQYF.

This rearrangement joins TRBV10-1 to TRBJ2-2; no firm D call. The germline CDR1 and CDR2 sequences are WNHNN and SYGVQD (reference sequence). Trimming left V 5 bases short and J 0 bases short, with 7 bases between. The CDR3 spans 14 residues. As DNA, the CDR3 is TGCGCCAGCAGTCGACTCGCGAACACCGGGGAGCTGTTTTTT. The encoded protein is CASSRLANTGELFF.

The chain joins TRBV19 to TRBJ1-2; D gene uncertain. The CDR3 sequence is 14 residues long. Germline-derived CDR1 and CDR2 are LNHDA and SQIVND (reference sequence). The V end lost 4 bases, the J end lost 7 bases, and 16 bases lay between the germline ends. CDR3 DNA sequence: TGTGCCAGTAGTACCGACTACCGGGCGGTTGGCTACACCTTC. Protein product: CASSTDYRAVGYTF.

V is TRBV29-1 and J is TRBJ2-7; 7 bases line up with TRBD1. This CDR3 contains 13 residues. V gave up 4 bases and J gave up 3 bases; unmatched junction bases: 6. Germline V lookup: CDR1 SQVTM, CDR2 ANQGSEA. The CDR3 region has the DNA TGCAGCGTTGGTAAGGGGGCTGTCTACGAGCAGTACTTC. Its protein product is CSVGKGAVYEQYF.

The chain employs TRBV19 and TRBJ2-1, with 7 bases fitting TRBD1. V lost 0 bases and J lost 3; bases outside the gene matches: 2. CDR3 length: 15 residues. Germline V gives CDR1 LNHDA, CDR2 SQIVND (reference sequence). CDR3 bases: TGTGCCAGTAGTATAGAAGGGACAGTCTACAATGAGCAGTTCTTC. This sequence encodes CASSIEGTVYNEQFF.

This chain joins TRBV7-9 and TRBJ2-1, with 9 bases that match TRBD2. Germline V gene data show CDR1 as SEHNR and CDR2 as FQNEAQ (reference sequence). CDR3 length: 15 residues. With 2 bases clipped from V and 8 bases from J, the junction kept 7 bases outside the gene matches. CDR3: CASSLLAGFEDEQFF. CDR3 bases: TGTGCCAGCAGCTTACTAGCGGGGTTCGAGGATGAGCAGTTCTTC.

The chain joins TRBV5-1 to TRBJ1-1; possibly TRBD1 for D (5 bases). In germline, CDR1 is SGHRS, CDR2 YFSETQ. The CDR3 extends over 15 amino acids. V shed 4 bases and J shed 3 bases, with 16 bases lying between them. The CDR3 region is CASSPRYGGDTEAFF. The CDR3 region has the DNA TGCGCCAGCAGCCCTCGATACGGGGGGGACACTGAAGCTTTCTTT. The entire variable domain, with the rest obtained from reference TRBV5-1 and TRBJ1-1, is as follows: KAGVTQTPRYLIKTRGQQVTLSCSPISGHRSVSWYQQTPGQGLQFLFEYFSETQRNKGNFPGRFSGRQFSNSRSEMNVSTLELGDSALYLCASSPRYGGDTEAFFGQGTRLTVV.

The V gene is TRBV11-3, the J gene TRBJ2-3; D is unclear. This CDR3 comprises 13 residues. V was trimmed by 2 bases and J by 4 bases, leaving 7 bases between them. Germline V gene sequence: CDR1 SGHNT, CDR2 YENEEA. The CDR3 region is CASSLSRSDTQYF. The CDR3 bases are TGTGCCAGCAGCTTAAGCAGGTCAGATACGCAGTATTTT.

The genes are TRBV2 and TRBJ2-5, with TRBD2 matching over 11 bases. Germline V gene sequence: CDR1 SNHLY, CDR2 FYNNEI. The J segment lost 4 bases and the V segment lost 7 bases, leaving 8 bases of the junction unmatched. This CDR3 region has 15 residues. The chain's CDR3 is CASTGSSGRVETQYF. CDR3 DNA sequence: TGTGCCAGCACCGGAAGTAGCGGGAGGGTAGAGACCCAGTACTTC. Filled out from reference TRBV2 and TRBJ2-5, the complete variable domain reads EPEVTQTPSHQVTQMGQEVILRCVPISNHLYFYWYRQILGQKVEFLVSFYNNEISEKSEIFDDQFSVERPDGSNFTLKIRSTKLEDSAMYFCASTGSSGRVETQYFGPGTRLLVL.

V gene TRBV7-8 combines with J gene TRBJ2-1; TRBD1 is a possible D gene (6 bases). V lost 6 bases and J lost 8, with 14 bases in between. CDR1 SGHVS and CDR2 FQNEAQ come from the germline V gene. The CDR3 runs to 13 residues. The CDR3 DNA follows: TGTGCCAGCAGTTCACTTGGGGGCGATGAGCAGTTCTTC. Translated: CASSSLGGDEQFF.

Regarding this clone: At one end the junction does not follow the germline gene, possibly because of a read error. The V call is TRBV7-7, the J call TRBJ2-3, with D uncertain. Germline V gene sequence: CDR1 SSHAT, CDR2 FNYEAQ (reference sequence). This CDR3 has 14 amino acids. The CDR3 loop reads CASSLAGSTDTQYF. The DNA of the CDR3 is TGTGCTAGCAGCTTGGCAGGATCCACAGATACGCAGTATTTT.

V usage is TRBV6-1 and J usage is TRBJ1-4; TRBD1 is a possible D gene (5 bases). The V and J ends lost 0 bases and 5 bases respectively, with 13 bases between them. CDR1 and CDR2 (germline): MNHNS, SASEGT. CDR3 length equals 16 residues. CDR3 DNA: TGTGCCAGCAGTGAAGCTAAGGGTCGGGGGAATGAAAAACTGTTTTTT. Its protein product is CASSEAKGRGNEKLFF.

The table lists this clone with a few counts. The chain employs TRBV7-8 and TRBJ2-5, with 9 positions matching TRBD1. Losses at the gene ends were 3 bases for V and 2 bases for J; bases not matched to a gene: 1. This CDR3 is 14 amino acids long. Germline values: CDR1 SGHVS, CDR2 FQNEAQ. The CDR3 is CASSLGQGQETQYF. CDR3 nucleotide sequence: TGTGCCAGCAGCTTGGGACAGGGACAAGAGACCCAGTACTTC.

This chain uses TRBV6-1 with TRBJ2-7; D gene uncertain. V lost 5 bases and J lost 1, with 12 bases in between. The CDR3 runs 14 residues. CDR1 and CDR2 (germline): MNHNS, SASEGT. The CDR3 here is CASSPFLTSYEQYF. Written as DNA, the CDR3 is TGTGCCAGCAGTCCATTTCTAACTTCCTACGAGCAGTACTTC.

This chain connects TRBV5-1 to TRBJ1-2, with 8 bases aligning to TRBD1. V was pared by 0 bases and J by 8 bases, with 15 bases of the junction left unmatched. Per germline, CDR1 SGHRS and CDR2 YFSETQ. This CDR3 contains 17 residues. This CDR3 is CASSLALTGGLMGGYTF. Written as DNA, the CDR3 is TGCGCCAGCAGCTTGGCCCTTACAGGGGGATTGATGGGAGGCTACACCTTC.

The chain uses TRBV27 and TRBJ1-2, with TRBD1 identical over 7 bases. Germline V lookup: CDR1 MNHEY, CDR2 SMNVEV (reference sequence). Trimming took 5 bases from V and 4 from J; bases not matched to a gene: 10. The CDR3 is 15 amino acids. This chain's CDR3 is CASSVDRVRGYGYTF. CDR3 bases: TGTGCCAGCAGTGTCGACAGGGTGCGAGGCTATGGCTACACCTTC.

The V call is TRBV5-4, the J call TRBJ2-5, with 9 bases that match TRBD2. The CDR3 has 16 residues. V gave up 0 bases and J gave up 3 bases; unmatched junction bases: 6. The V gene's germline CDR1 is SGHNT and CDR2 YYREEE (reference sequence). CDR3 protein: CASSLAGRGGEETQYF. CDR3 coding DNA: TGTGCCAGCAGCTTGGCCGGGCGGGGGGGAGAAGAGACCCAGTACTTC.

V usage is TRBV7-2 and J usage is TRBJ2-3; 7 nucleotides agree with TRBD2. V dropped 8 bases and J dropped 2; count of bases not matched to a gene: 4. The CDR3 is 13 amino acids. Germline CDR1 and CDR2: SGHTA and FQGNSA. The CDR3 sequence: CASQRGVTDTQYF. The CDR3 DNA sequence: TGTGCCAGCCAGCGGGGCGTCACAGATACGCAGTATTTT.

The rearrangement joins TRBV4-3 to TRBJ2-2, with D perhaps matching TRBD1 (6 bases). With 0 bases removed from V and 4 bases from J, the gap between germline ends came to 15 bases. The CDR3 loop spans 17 amino acids. Germline-derived CDR1 and CDR2 are LGHNA and YSLEER. The CDR3 loop reads CASSQDLRTDRTGELFF. The CDR3 DNA follows: TGCGCCAGCAGCCAAGATTTAAGGACAGATCGCACCGGGGAGCTGTTTTTT.

V usage is TRBV29-1 and J usage is TRBJ1-6; D unclear. Trimming cost V 0 bases and J 17 bases, with 14 bases left between them. Germline assignment: CDR1 SQVTM and CDR2 ANQGSEA. The CDR3 sequence is 12 residues long. The CDR3 sequence is CSVEDLARLVHF. The DNA for the CDR3 is TGCAGCGTTGAAGATTTGGCCAGGCTTGTCCACTTT.

J is TRBJ2-5 and V is TRBV14, with 10 nucleotides matching TRBD2. CDR1 is SGHDN, CDR2 FVKESK, per germline. Unmatched junction bases numbered 8, after V lost 0 bases and J lost 4 bases. This CDR3 has 17 residues. This CDR3 is CASSQEVSLAGVETQYF. In DNA form, the CDR3 reads TGTGCCAGCAGCCAAGAAGTAAGCCTAGCGGGGGTAGAGACCCAGTACTTC.

The rearrangement links TRBV5-1 to TRBJ2-2, with 10 bases identical to TRBD2. Losses at the gene ends were 4 bases for V and 5 bases for J; bases not matched to a gene: 8. Germline V gene data show CDR1 as SGHRS and CDR2 as YFSETQ. The CDR3 totals 16 residues. The CDR3, as DNA: TGCGCCAGCAGCGGGCCGGGACTAGCGTTTACCGGGGAGCTGTTTTTT. Amino acids: CASSGPGLAFTGELFF.

The CDR3: CASSQDRQGAAEAFF. DNA for the CDR3: TGTGCCAGCAGCCAAGATAGGCAGGGGGCAGCTGAAGCTTTCTTT. The chain recombines TRBV4-2 with TRBJ1-1, with TRBD1 matching 8 bases. The CDR3 spans 15 residues. CDR1 LGHNA and CDR2 YNFKEQ come from the germline V gene. The J segment lost 6 bases and the V segment lost 0 bases, leaving 6 bases of the junction unmatched.

This clone is classed as medium-sized. V gene TRBV29-1 combines with J gene TRBJ1-6; D is perhaps TRBD1 (6 bases). V was trimmed by 4 bases and J by 10 bases, leaving 14 bases between them. The germline gives CDR1 SQVTM, CDR2 ANQGSEA. This CDR3 contains 13 residues. This CDR3 is CSVARGADSPLHF. The CDR3 nucleotides are TGCAGCGTTGCTCGGGGGGCGGACTCACCCCTCCACTTT.

The chain carries TRBV15 and TRBJ2-7; possibly TRBD1 for D (5 bases). The germline gives CDR1 LNHNV, CDR2 YYDKDF (reference sequence). V was shortened by 0 bases and J by 0 bases, with 9 bases between the two germline ends. The CDR3 runs to 15 residues. CDR3 nucleotide sequence: TGTGCCACCAGCAGAGATTCTGACAGCTCCTACGAGCAGTACTTC. Residues: CATSRDSDSSYEQYF.

The chain uses TRBV27 and TRBJ2-2; 7 bases agree with TRBD1. V dropped 3 bases and J dropped 4; count of bases not matched to a gene: 2. Germline V gives CDR1 MNHEY, CDR2 SMNVEV (reference sequence). This CDR3 comprises 14 residues. CDR3 loop: CASSFHRGTGELFF. Written as DNA, the CDR3 is TGTGCCAGCAGTTTTCACAGGGGCACCGGGGAGCTGTTTTTT.